The 26 T cell receptor beta chains reported below all come from one sample, sequenced in a study of shared clonotypes between healthy human individuals. Assay used: immunoSEQ multiplex PCR; TCRdb lists only in-frame clones, some missing. The data contain some 1,400,000 clones, over 95% of them singletons. The sequenced sample was naive CD4+ T cells sorted from blood. The subset was: CD45RA+ positively selected. The source is a man aged 25 to 40 in good health.

The chain joins TRBV29-1 to TRBJ2-1, with D uncertain. The V gene's germline CDR1 is SQVTM and CDR2 ANQGSEA. Trimming left V 4 bases short and J 8 bases short, with 21 bases between. This CDR3 comprises 15 residues. CDR3 DNA sequence: TGCAGCGTTGCGTCGTCGGATCGACGAATCTATGAGCAGTTCTTC. It encodes CSVASSDRRIYEQFF.

V gene TRBV9 combines with J gene TRBJ2-3; 7 positions agree with TRBD2. The V gene end was trimmed by 0 bases and the J gene end by 2 bases; junction bases not matched to a gene: 6. The CDR3 is 16 amino acids. Germline V gives CDR1 SGDLS, CDR2 YYNGEE. CDR3 protein: CASSVEGLPHTDTQYF. In nucleotides, the CDR3 is TGTGCCAGCAGCGTAGAGGGACTACCTCACACAGATACGCAGTATTTT. Looking up the rest from reference TRBV9 and TRBJ2-3 gives the full variable domain: DSGVTQTPKHLITATGQRVTLRCSPRSGDLSVYWYQQSLDQGLQFLIQYYNGEERAKGNILERFSAQQFPDLHSELNLSSLELGDSALYFCASSVEGLPHTDTQYFGPGTRLTVL.

The genes are TRBV11-2 and TRBJ2-2; TRBD2 matches at 8 bases. This CDR3 region has 17 residues. Losses at the gene ends were 1 base for V and 6 bases for J; bases not matched to a gene: 10. Germline V CDR1 and CDR2: SGHAT, FQNNGV. The CDR3 DNA sequence: TGTGCCAGCAGCTTAGGGCCGGGACTAGTGAGTTCCGGGGAGCTGTTTTTT. This codes for CASSLGPGLVSSGELFF.

V is TRBV5-1 and J is TRBJ2-1; 13 nucleotides align to TRBD2. V lost 5 bases to trimming and J lost 9 bases; unmatched junction nucleotides: 11. Germline assignment: CDR1 SGHRS and CDR2 YFSETQ. The CDR3 length is 16 residues. The CDR3, as DNA: TGCGCCAGCAGGCCTTCACTAGCGGGAGGGCCTGGTGAGCAGTTCTTC. It specifies CASRPSLAGGPGEQFF.

CDR3 DNA sequence: TGTGCCAGCAGTTTATATTCCCCAGGACTAGCGGGATACGAGCAGTACTTC. Its translation: CASSLYSPGLAGYEQYF. The chain couples TRBV27 to TRBJ2-7, with 12 bases matching TRBD2. The CDR3 is 17 residues long. V shed 1 base, J shed 4 bases, and the junction held 8 bases outside the gene matches. Germline CDR1 and CDR2: MNHEY and SMNVEV (reference sequence).

The V call is TRBV18, the J call TRBJ1-4; no clear D gene. Deletions cut 3 bases from V and 5 bases from J, with 10 bases between. The germline CDR1 and CDR2 sequences are KGHSH and LQKENI. CDR3 length equals 14 residues. CDR3 DNA: TGTGCCAGCTCACCGGAGGAAAGGAATGAAAAACTGTTTTTT. Its protein is CASSPEERNEKLFF.

The V call is TRBV6-1, the J call TRBJ2-7, with 9 bases fitting TRBD2. This CDR3 spans 15 amino acids. With V trimmed by 7 bases and J by 0 bases, 7 bases remained unmatched. Germline lookup yields CDR1 MNHNS and CDR2 SASEGT. CDR3 in amino acids: CASKENSGSSYEQYF. The CDR3 DNA is TGTGCCAGCAAGGAAAATAGCGGGAGCTCCTACGAGCAGTACTTC.

About this clone itself: Other DNA sequences in the same sample also yield this CDR3. The rearrangement uses TRBV5-1 and TRBJ2-2; 11 bases are shared with TRBD2. Germline V gene sequence: CDR1 SGHRS, CDR2 YFSETQ. The CDR3 is made up of 16 amino acids. Trimming took 2 bases from V and 6 from J; bases not matched to a gene: 6. CDR3 DNA sequence: TGCGCCAGCAGCTTAGGACTAGCGGGTGGTTCCGGGGAGCTGTTTTTT. This codes for CASSLGLAGGSGELFF. The full variable domain, completed using reference TRBV5-1 and TRBJ2-2, is KAGVTQTPRYLIKTRGQQVTLSCSPISGHRSVSWYQQTPGQGLQFLFEYFSETQRNKGNFPGRFSGRQFSNSRSEMNVSTLELGDSALYLCASSLGLAGGSGELFFGEGSRLTVL.

This clone occurred once. The rearrangement uses TRBV5-4 and TRBJ2-7; the D is unclear. Trimming shortened V by 0 bases and J by 0 bases, and 16 bases separated the two germline ends. In germline, CDR1 is SGHNT, CDR2 YYREEE (reference sequence). The CDR3 is made up of 17 amino acids. The CDR3, as DNA: TGTGCCAGCAGCTTGGCCTCGACACCTTGGGGCTCCTACGAGCAGTACTTC. As protein: CASSLASTPWGSYEQYF.

The V gene is TRBV29-1, the J gene TRBJ2-5; 10 nucleotides match TRBD2. With V trimmed by 5 bases and J by 4 bases, 7 bases remained unmatched. Looked up from germline, CDR1 is SQVTM and CDR2 is ANQGSEA. The CDR3 loop spans 14 amino acids. CDR3 in DNA: TGCAGCGTTCAAGTAGCGGGAGGTCGAGAGACCCAGTACTTC. Its protein is CSVQVAGGRETQYF.

CDR3 in amino acids: CATSRDSTNQPQHF. For the CDR3, the DNA is TGTGCCACCAGCAGAGATTCGACAAATCAGCCCCAGCATTTT. This chain joins TRBV15 and TRBJ1-5; no clear D. The germline gives CDR1 LNHNV, CDR2 YYDKDF (reference sequence). V was shortened by 0 bases and J by 4 bases, with 7 bases between the two germline ends. The CDR3 is 14 residues long.

The chain couples TRBV28 to TRBJ2-3; TRBD1 aligns across 8 bases. The trim removed 1 base at V and 11 bases at J, leaving 14 bases unmatched. This CDR3 contains 16 residues. Germline V gene lookup returns CDR1 MDHEN and CDR2 SYDVKM. In DNA form, the CDR3 reads TGTGCCAGCAGTTTATTGTACCGGGACAGGAGTGTGGAGCAGTATTTT. Its translation is CASSLLYRDRSVEQYF.

The rearrangement uses TRBV7-9 and TRBJ2-3; 10 bases match TRBD1. Germline assignment: CDR1 SEHNR and CDR2 FQNEAQ (reference sequence). CDR3 length: 14 amino acids. After removal of 5 bases from V and 7 bases from J, the junction contained 6 bases not matched to a gene. The chain's CDR3 is CASSPDRGRNTQYF. The CDR3 DNA reads TGTGCCAGCAGCCCGGACAGGGGGAGAAATACGCAGTATTTT.

The chain joins TRBV5-6 to TRBJ1-1; D gene uncertain. The CDR3 consists of 13 residues. Germline loops: CDR1 SGHDT, CDR2 YYEEEE. V lost 5 bases and J 8 bases, leaving 16 bases between the germline ends. DNA for the CDR3: TGTGCCAGCAGTACGATACCCCGGGTCGAAGCTTTCTTT. Translation gives CASSTIPRVEAFF.

The chain joins TRBV5-1 to TRBJ2-3, with 12 bases identical to TRBD2. The V gene end was trimmed by 4 bases and the J gene end by 2 bases; junction bases not matched to a gene: 5. This CDR3 is 16 amino acids long. Per germline, CDR1 SGHRS and CDR2 YFSETQ. This CDR3 is CASSRGLAGFTDTQYF. The CDR3 nucleotides read TGCGCCAGCAGCCGGGGACTAGCGGGCTTCACAGATACGCAGTATTTT.

The chain links TRBV5-4 to TRBJ2-7; D may be TRBD2 (5 bases). This CDR3 has 14 residues. From germline, CDR1 is SGHNT and CDR2 YYREEE (reference sequence). V dropped 2 bases and J dropped 3 bases, with 12 bases sitting between them. Written as DNA, the CDR3 is TGTGCCAGCAGCTTTCACCCAGCGGACTACGAGCAGTACTTC. It translates to CASSFHPADYEQYF.

The chain joins TRBV6-6 to TRBJ2-1; D not certain. The V gene's germline CDR1 is MNHNY and CDR2 SVGAGI (reference sequence). The CDR3 totals 13 residues. V was trimmed by 8 bases and J by 0 bases, leaving 8 bases between them. CDR3 in amino acids: CASLESSYNEQFF. CDR3 nucleotide sequence: TGTGCCAGCTTAGAGAGCTCCTACAATGAGCAGTTCTTC.

The chain joins TRBV29-1 to TRBJ2-7; TRBD2 might be the D (5 bases). This CDR3 is built from 14 residues. Trimming cost V 5 bases and J 8 bases, with 22 bases left between them. In germline, CDR1 is SQVTM, CDR2 ANQGSEA. CDR3 sequence reads: CSVLGLVLEYKQYF. The CDR3 nucleotides read TGCAGCGTTTTAGGCTTGGTACTAGAATACAAGCAGTACTTC.

The chain has TRBV7-8 and TRBJ1-2; 9 bases are a match to TRBD1. Germline V gene lookup returns CDR1 SGHVS and CDR2 FQNEAQ. Trimming removed 5 bases from V and 4 bases from J; junction bases left unmatched: 11. The CDR3 has 16 residues. The chain's CDR3 is CASSKLTGGRGYGYTF. CDR3 in DNA: TGTGCCAGCAGCAAACTGACAGGGGGACGGGGCTATGGCTACACCTTC. Looking up the rest from reference TRBV7-8 and TRBJ1-2 gives the full variable domain: GAGVSQSPRYKVAKRGQDVALRCDPISGHVSLFWYQQALGQGPEFLTYFQNEAQLDKSGLPSDRFFAERPEGSVSTLKIQRTQQEDSAVYLCASSKLTGGRGYGYTFGSGTRLTVV.

J is TRBJ2-1 and V is TRBV30; the match to TRBD2 covers 7 bases. Per germline, CDR1 GTSNPN and CDR2 SVGIG (reference sequence). J gave up 3 bases and V 4 bases, and 9 bases lay outside the gene matches. There are 15 residues in the CDR3. CDR3 sequence (DNA): TGTGCCTGGACTGTCGGCGGGAGTCTCTACAATGAGCAGTTCTTC. Protein: CAWTVGGSLYNEQFF.

This chain's CDR3 is CASSDRLPDEQFF. DNA of the CDR3: TGCGCCAGCAGTGACAGACTACCGGACGAGCAGTTCTTC. This chain joins TRBV10-2 and TRBJ2-1, with D possibly TRBD2 on 5 matching bases. The CDR3 contains 13 residues. Germline V gene sequence: CDR1 WSHSY, CDR2 SAAADI. Trimming shortened V by 3 bases and J by 10 bases, and 13 bases separated the two germline ends.

The chain is built from TRBV7-6 and TRBJ2-3; 14 nucleotides match TRBD2. Germline assignment: CDR1 SGHVS and CDR2 FNYEAQ. The V segment lost 4 bases and the J segment 5 bases; nucleotides outside the gene matches: 11. The CDR3 covers 18 residues. This chain's CDR3 is CASSSSEGLAGGQDTQYF. The CDR3 nucleotides read TGTGCCAGCAGCTCGTCCGAAGGACTAGCGGGAGGCCAAGATACGCAGTATTTT. The full variable domain, completed using reference TRBV7-6 and TRBJ2-3, is GAGVSQSPRYKVTKRGQDVALRCDPISGHVSLYWYRQALGQGPEFLTYFNYEAQQDKSGLPNDRFSAERPEGSISTLTIQRTEQRDSAMYRCASSSSEGLAGGQDTQYFGPGTRLTVL.

The chain uses TRBV11-2 and TRBJ2-5, with 9 bases that match TRBD1. The CDR3 contains 16 residues. Per germline, CDR1 SGHAT and CDR2 FQNNGV. The V gene end was trimmed by 6 bases and the J gene end by 7 bases; junction bases not matched to a gene: 15. CDR3 region: CASRLYPPPGQGTQYF. The CDR3 DNA follows: TGTGCCAGCAGATTATACCCCCCCCCGGGACAGGGGACCCAGTACTTC. Complete variable domain (other parts from reference TRBV11-2 and TRBJ2-5): EAGVAQSPRYKIIEKRQSVAFWCNPISGHATLYWYQQILGQGPKLLIQFQNNGVVDDSQLPKDRFSAERLKGVDSTLKIQPAKLEDSAVYLCASRLYPPPGQGTQYFGPGTRLLVL.

The rearrangement links TRBV11-2 to TRBJ2-7, with 8 bases lining up with TRBD2. This CDR3 contains 15 residues. J was trimmed by 2 bases and V by 2 bases; bases with no gene match: 5. Germline CDR1 and CDR2: SGHAT and FQNNGV. This chain's CDR3 is CASSLQPAGAYEQYF. The CDR3 bases are TGTGCCAGCAGCTTACAGCCAGCGGGAGCCTACGAGCAGTACTTC. The variable domain in full, completed from reference TRBV11-2 and TRBJ2-7, reads EAGVAQSPRYKIIEKRQSVAFWCNPISGHATLYWYQQILGQGPKLLIQFQNNGVVDDSQLPKDRFSAERLKGVDSTLKIQPAKLEDSAVYLCASSLQPAGAYEQYFGPGTRLTVT.

The chain employs TRBV6-5 and TRBJ1-2; no reliable D call. Trimming took off 3 bases at V and 4 bases at J, with 6 bases between the two ends. The CDR3 runs to 12 residues. Germline CDR1 reads MNHEY; CDR2 reads SVGAGI. The CDR3 region has the DNA TGTGCCAGCAGTTATCCGGGCTATGGCTACACCTTC. It is translated as CASSYPGYGYTF.

To note about this clone: The identical CDR3 is also encoded by other nucleotide sequences in the sample. The chain links TRBV7-2 to TRBJ2-7, with 7 bases matching TRBD1. Germline V lookup: CDR1 SGHTA, CDR2 FQGNSA. V gave up 5 bases and J gave up 4 bases; unmatched junction bases: 2. The length of the CDR3 is 12 residues. The DNA of the CDR3 is TGTGCCAGCAGCATACAGGGGTACGAGCAGTACTTC. Translating it yields CASSIQGYEQYF.